Listed below are T cell receptor beta chains from one sample, sequenced in a study of T-cell reconstitution after alpha-beta-depleted transplantation in children. MiXCR, applied by TCRdb to the PCR reads, yields one record per CDR3 protein. Altogether 420,000 or so distinct CDR3 sequences are present, approximately 10% being singletons, with the ten largest covering approximately 5%. The sequenced sample was PBMCs from the stem cell graft donor, obtained from the stem cell graft. Receptors originate from a human donor who donated a stem cell graft to a child with acute myeloid leukemia. Both conserved end residues are part of each CDR3. D genes are given only for firm matches. Clone size is given for some rows only: seen once, a few or many times, or a class if the clone is expanded.

size,J,V,D,length,DNA,CDR3
many,TRBJ1-1,TRBV5-6,TRBD1,15,TGTGCCAGCAGCTTGGGGGACAGGGTGAACACTGAAGCTTTCTTT,CASSLGDRVNTEAFF
few,TRBJ1-1,TRBV5-1,NA,14,TGCGCCAGCAGCCCGCTGGGGCCCCATACTGAAGCTTTCTTT,CASSPLGPHTEAFF
NA,TRBJ2-3,TRBV7-6,NA,15,TGTGCCAGCAGCTTAGAGGGGTGGGGCACAGATACGCAGTATTTT,CASSLEGWGTDTQYF
NA,TRBJ2-2,TRBV11-2,TRBD2,18,TGTGCCAGCAGCTTAATCGCGGGGGGGCGCCTGAACACCGGGGAGCTGTTTTTT,CASSLIAGGRLNTGELFF
few,TRBJ1-2,TRBV12-3/TRBV12-4,NA,15,TGTGCCAGCAGTTGGGCCGTCGGGGCTAACTATGGCTACACCTTC,CASSWAVGANYGYTF
few,TRBJ1-2,TRBV25-1,NA,14,TGTGCCAGCAGTGAAGGGACTCAAAACTATGGCTACACCTTC,CASSEGTQNYGYTF
few,TRBJ2-1,TRBV20-1,NA,14,TGCAGTGCTAGAGATTTGCAGGGAAGCGATGAGCAGTTCTTC,CSARDLQGSDEQFF
NA,TRBJ1-2,TRBV7-2,TRBD1,15,TGTGCCAGCAGCTTAGCGGGACAGGGCAGTCTCGGCTACACCTTC,CASSLAGQGSLGYTF
NA,TRBJ2-1,TRBV4-2,NA,15,TGTGCCAGCAGCCAAGACTACGACGCCTACAATGAGCAGTTCTTC,CASSQDYDAYNEQFF
many,TRBJ2-3,TRBV5-1,NA,14,TGCGCCAGCAGCTTGTTTAAGAGCACAGATACGCAGTATTTT,CASSLFKSTDTQYF
NA,TRBJ2-3,TRBV20-1,NA,18,TGCAGTGCTACAGATCTGAAGGCTAGCCCTACCACGTTTCATACGCAGTATTTT,CSATDLKASPTTFHTQYF
NA,TRBJ2-7,TRBV6-1,TRBD2,15,TGTGCCAGCACCTATCTAGCGGGAGGTTCCTACGAGCAGTACTTC,CASTYLAGGSYEQYF
many,TRBJ1-2,TRBV5-1,NA,17,TGCGCCAGCAGCCCCGCACAGGGACTGGGGCTCAACTATGGCTACACCTTC,CASSPAQGLGLNYGYTF
NA,TRBJ1-6,TRBV10-3,NA,11,TGTGCCATCGGGCTGGTTTCACCCCTCCACTTT,CAIGLVSPLHF
few,TRBJ1-1,TRBV12-3/TRBV12-4,NA,11,TGTGCCAGCAGTGTCCTCGCTGAAGCTTTCTTT,CASSVLAEAFF
NA,TRBJ2-6,TRBV5-1,TRBD1,16,TGCGCCAGCAGCAGCGACAGGGGCCCTGGGGCCAACGTCCTGACTTTC,CASSSDRGPGANVLTF
few,TRBJ2-2,TRBV7-2,NA,14,TGTGCCAGCAGCTTAATGGCAGGGACCGGGGAGCTGTTTTTT,CASSLMAGTGELFF
many,TRBJ1-4,TRBV6-1,NA,14,TGTGCCAGCAGCGGGACCGGAAAGCGTGAAAAACTGTTTTTT,CASSGTGKREKLFF
NA,TRBJ1-2,TRBV10-3,TRBD1,14,TGTGCCACCGAGCCGGGACAGGGGGATTATGGCTACACCTTC,CATEPGQGDYGYTF
few,TRBJ2-4,TRBV6-1,NA,15,TGTGCCAGCATGGTATACAGAATAGCCAAAAACATTCAGTACTTC,CASMVYRIAKNIQYF
NA,TRBJ2-5,TRBV7-7,NA,15,TGTGCTAGCAGCTTGTACGGCAGGGGGGTAGAGACCCAGTACTTC,CASSLYGRGVETQYF
NA,TRBJ2-3,TRBV10-3,NA,13,TGTGCCATCAGTGACAGGGGCACAGATACGCAGTATTTT,CAISDRGTDTQYF
NA,TRBJ1-2,TRBV6-5,NA,16,TGTGCCAGCAGTTACAATCAGGACCCTAAGCCCTATGGCTACACCTTC,CASSYNQDPKPYGYTF
few,TRBJ2-7,TRBV19,TRBD2,14,TGTGCCAGTAGTTCGACTAGCGGGAGCCACGAGCAGTACTTC,CASSSTSGSHEQYF
NA,TRBJ2-7,TRBV20-1,TRBD2,16,TGCAGTGCTAGAGCTAGCGGGGGGGGACTAACCTACGAGCAGTACTTC,CSARASGGGLTYEQYF
few,TRBJ2-7,TRBV5-1,NA,13,TGCGCCAGCAGCTTGAACAGCCCCTACGAGCAGTACTTC,CASSLNSPYEQYF
NA,TRBJ1-5,TRBV29-1,NA,12,TGCAGCGCCGGGGCCGGGGATCAGCCCCAGCATTTT,CSAGAGDQPQHF
NA,TRBJ2-1,TRBV7-6,NA,16,TGTGCCAGCAGCTTAAAGCGGGCTTCCCCCAACAATGAGCAGTTCTTC,CASSLKRASPNNEQFF
NA,TRBJ1-4,TRBV9,NA,15,TGTGCCAGCAGCCCCAGTGCGGAGGTACGGGAAAAACTGTTTTTT,CASSPSAEVREKLFF
many,TRBJ2-3,TRBV20-1,TRBD2,14,TGCAGTGCTAGAGTTGGGGGGGTTAGTTCTACGCAGTATTTT,CSARVGGVSSTQYF
few,TRBJ2-1,TRBV9,NA,15,TGTGCCAGCAGCGTACAAGGGGACCCCTACAATGAGCAGTTCTTC,CASSVQGDPYNEQFF
NA,TRBJ2-7,TRBV20-1,NA,12,TGCAGTGCTAGTTCAGCCACCTACGAGCAGTACTTC,CSASSATYEQYF
NA,TRBJ2-3,TRBV19,TRBD2,15,TGTGCCAGTAGTGATAGCGGGAGTCCGACAGATACGCAGTATTTT,CASSDSGSPTDTQYF
few,TRBJ2-7,TRBV10-3,NA,13,TGTGCCGTAGGGACATCGAGCTCCTACGAGCAGTACTTC,CAVGTSSSYEQYF
many,TRBJ2-3,TRBV18,TRBD2,16,TGTGCCAGCTCAAAGGGACTAGCGGGGGGGCCAGATACGCAGTATTTT,CASSKGLAGGPDTQYF
few,TRBJ2-4,TRBV20-1,NA,13,TGCAGTGCTAGCCTCTTAGCGACAAACATTCAGTACTTC,CSASLLATNIQYF